This entry features one T cell receptor (beta chain) sequence. Its target is unknown. Described treatment: approximately nine-day PBMC culture with coronavirus spike peptide pools or control peptides (ViraFEST assay). These data come from a study of vaccination and CD4 T cells after COVID-19. Cultured CD4+ T-cell DNA underwent Oncomine TCR Beta short-read sequencing. Via MiXCR, TCRdb re-called the PCR reads, giving one row per CDR3 protein. The table lists about 13,000 distinct CDR3 sequences, over 40% of them singletons, with 9% to 9.5% in the top ten. The sequencing input was CD4+ T cells from blood, cultured in vitro. The clonotype was recovered from a human donor who had recovered from COVID-19.

The CDR3 spells CASSPADYGYTF. CDR3 bases: TGTGCCAGCAGCCCAGCAGACTATGGCTACACCTTC. The V and J genes are TRBV5-6 and TRBJ1-2; no firm D call. V was clipped by 4 bases and J by 3 bases, with 7 bases between them. The CDR3 spans 12 residues. Germline V gene lookup returns CDR1 SGHDT and CDR2 YYEEEE.